The following is a T cell receptor beta chain sequence with its context. Expressed TCRB transcripts were sequenced because the entire RNA isolate underwent reverse transcription. TCRdb's copy holds only in-frame clones and misses some; the assay was immunoSEQ multiplex PCR. Found here are over 150,000 clones, more than 10% of them singletons; the top ten hold 0.5% to 0.75%. The sample originates from a study of beta chain features in type 1 diabetes. The CDR3 has 16 residues. Germline CDR1 SQVTM, CDR2 ANQGSEA. The V gene lost 5 bases and the J gene lost 0 bases, with 18 bases spanning the gap. The genes are TRBV29-1 and TRBJ2-3; the D is unclear. The sample comprised central memory CD4+ T cells from blood. The receptor was derived from a woman under 30 in good health. The CDR3, as DNA: TGCAGCGTTCAGGTGCTCTGGCGCCTTAGCACAGATACGCAGTATTTT. It codes for CSVQVLWRLSTDTQYF.